The sequence of this T cell receptor beta chain was determined in a study of shared clonotypes between healthy human individuals (dated by TCRdb to the early 2020s). For the wider study: The cohort comprised a couple of women and three men aged 18 to 49 years. For each donor, CD4 naive and CD4 memory were each run on three plates, CD8 naive on two plates, and CD8 memory on one plate. To estimate repertoire size and how much clonotype sharing occurs between individuals, the study deeply sequenced the blood TCR repertoires of about five healthy adults. To increase sequencing depth and limit assay-specific biases, TCR repertoire library preparation and sequencing were carried out by different laboratories using diverse techniques. Each donor's leukapheresis produced roughly between roughly 0.9 and 8.9 billion PBMCs.

CD8 naive samples were obtained by positive selection for CCR7 among CD45RO-negative cells, yielding a CD45RA+CCR7+ population from which TemRA cells were excluded. The donors were healthy, HIV-negative adults who had no recently reported acute infections or vaccinations. Only Caucasian adults living in Nashville, Tennessee, USA were represented among the donors. After blood collection by leukapheresis, PBMCs were isolated using Ficoll-Histopaque density gradient centrifugation and then cryopreserved in the vapor phase of liquid nitrogen. Analytical flow cytometry was used to check the purity and quantity of every magnetically sorted T cell population. Genomic DNA was isolated from each sorted fraction and quantified by UV absorbance on a Nanodrop 2000c. A remark on this clone: It lacks a known antigen. Nothing much larger sits one base from this clone, and base qualities are not available.

Summary of the overall study and its limitations: Even with the large sequencing depth, rarefaction of the sorted-subset datasets indicated that sequencing was incomplete. Higher generation probabilities were observed for clonotypes shared by all four sorted-subset donors than for non-shared clonotypes. Based on pairwise subsampling, the degree of clonotype sharing among donors was expected to be affected by sequencing depth. Because the study included a small number of donors, the genetic and exposure-history diversity represented was limited. Sharing across a handful of donors was observed for around 5% of naive CD4, under 4% of naive CD8, roughly 2.3% of memory CD4, and roughly 0.4% of memory CD8 clonotypes. Naive subsets generally had larger estimated clonotype richness than memory subsets. Sampling was limited to blood, and TCR repertoires in tissue likely differ from TCR repertoires in blood.

The CDR3 runs 13 residues from the cysteine to the phenylalanine. The sequence is cut down to CDR3 DNA, 39 bases in frame from base 1. Reading the germline V gene gives CDR1 MGHRA and CDR2 YSYEKL. Trimming at the junction amounts to 1 base on V and 3 bases on J, and the germline ends lie 6 bases apart. Using the deep immunoSEQ assay, multiplex PCR amplified TCR CDR3 regions from genomic DNA. For each cell subset, the extracted genomic DNA was distributed evenly across all wells of several immunoSEQ 96-well plates, and each plate served as one replicate. For sorted subsets, each replicate PCR was loaded with roughly 200 ng genomic DNA, equivalent to some 27,000 T cell genomes. The purified libraries were quantified using a Qubit 3.0 fluorometer, sized with a Bioanalyzer 2100, and then quantified again using the KAPA Library Quantification kit. Each immunoSEQ 96-well plate was sequenced on its own single-read 150-cycle Illumina NextSeq 550 flow cell. The paper's processing steps were these. Because the immunoSEQ output held only junctional sequences and lacked quality scores, the filtering could not match the filtering applied to full-length reads. To assign V/J genes and CDR3, sequences were annotated against IMGT germline references using PyIR, a Python wrapper for IgBLAST v1.9. Reads were filtered out if the reads had weak V/J assignments (E-value above 1e-6), no CDR3, stop codons, out-of-frame junctions, or ambiguous translated residues. V3J clonotypes were defined by identical inferred V gene, J gene, and CDR3 amino acid sequence. Percentage overlap between repertoires was computed as shared unique clonotypes divided by the size of the smaller repertoire. RTK rarefaction, the Chao1 estimator, and Recon v2.1 estimates of unobserved clonotypes were used to assess repertoire richness. Generation probabilities for all TCRbeta clonotypes obtained by the gDNA method from a handful of donors were computed using OLGA. The table was pulled from immuneACCESS by TCRdb, which kept in-frame rearrangements only. Such tables lose some clones; where checked, under half of the loss comes from unresolved V genes, and the rest has no known cause. V, J and clone size are taken as reported in that table, and D and trimming were inferred from the DNA itself. For this sample there are roughly 590,000 clones; nearly 97% appear just once. 0.1% to 0.11% of the sample rests with the top ten.

Sequencing input: naive CD8+ T cells sorted from blood. Per the publication, the cell subset or site label means: CD45RA+CCR7+. The TCR was taken from a young woman in good health. The chain uses TRBV4-1 and TRBJ2-5; a tentative D match to TRBD1 spans 5 bases. The CDR3 is CASSQVTEETQYF. The DNA reads as follows: TGCGCCAGCAGCCAAGTGACAGAAGAGACCCAGTACTTC.